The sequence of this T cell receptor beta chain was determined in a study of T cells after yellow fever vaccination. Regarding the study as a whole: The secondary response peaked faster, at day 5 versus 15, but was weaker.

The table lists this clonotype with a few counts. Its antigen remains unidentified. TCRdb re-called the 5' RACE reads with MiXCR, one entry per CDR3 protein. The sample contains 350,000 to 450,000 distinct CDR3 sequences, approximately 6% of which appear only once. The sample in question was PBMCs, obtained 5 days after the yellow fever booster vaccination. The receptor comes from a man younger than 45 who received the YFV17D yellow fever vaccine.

The CDR3 sequence: CASSPNSGSQETQYF. CDR3 DNA: TGTGCCAGCTCACCAAACTCAGGGAGTCAAGAGACCCAGTACTTC. The chain is built from TRBV18 and TRBJ2-5; D may be TRBD1 or TRBD2 (5 bases each). This CDR3 is built from 15 residues. In germline, CDR1 is KGHSH, CDR2 LQKENI. V lost 2 bases, J lost 2 bases, and 12 bases lay in between. The variable domain in full, completed from reference TRBV18 and TRBJ2-5, reads NAGVMQNPRHLVRRRGQEARLRCSPMKGHSHVYWYRQLPEEGLKFMVYLQKENIIDESGMPKERFSAEFPKEGPSILRIQQVVRGDSAAYFCASSPNSGSQETQYFGPGTRLLVL.